This TCR beta chain was recovered during a study of T cells after yellow fever vaccination. TCRdb ran MiXCR on the 5' RACE reads and lists one entry per CDR3 protein. The sample yields about 240,000 distinct CDR3 sequences, more than 3.5% seen once. The table lists this clonotype with many counts. The antigen is undetermined. CDR1 and CDR2 from the germline V gene are MGHRA and YSYEKL. The CDR3 totals 15 residues. With 0 bases removed from V and 2 bases from J, the gap between germline ends came to 10 bases. Study-level findings and limits: The appearance of a small share of clonotypes in both CD4 and CD8 compartments was observed.

The V and J genes are TRBV4-1 and TRBJ1-2, with a possible D match to TRBD1 (6 bases). The receptor's source is a young man who received the YFV17D yellow fever vaccine. The sequences come from PBMCs, collected 15 days after the yellow fever booster vaccination. The CDR3 protein is CASSQDAGENYGYTF. The CDR3 DNA reads as TGCGCCAGCAGCCAAGATGCAGGGGAGAACTATGGCTACACCTTC.